Each of the 12 T cell receptor beta chains below was sequenced from the same sample in a study of blood T cell repertoires in COVID-19. Sequenced by immunoSEQ multiplex PCR; TCRdb stores in-frame clones only, minus some. The top ten clones hold 7.9% of a sample with around 100,000 clones, 75% to 90% of them seen once. Sequenced sample: peripheral blood. Receptors originate from a man aged 65 to 79 with acute or convalescent COVID-19.

The rearrangement joins TRBV11-2 to TRBJ1-3; D uncertain. CDR3 size: 14 residues. Germline CDR1 is SGHAT and CDR2 is FQNNGV. V lost 4 bases, J lost 2 bases, and 9 bases lay in between. Here the CDR3 DNA reads TGTGCCAGCAGCTCGAGGCTAGCTGGAAACACCATATATTTT. Translated: CASSSRLAGNTIYF. The entire variable domain, with the rest obtained from reference TRBV11-2 and TRBJ1-3, is as follows: EAGVAQSPRYKIIEKRQSVAFWCNPISGHATLYWYQQILGQGPKLLIQFQNNGVVDDSQLPKDRFSAERLKGVDSTLKIQPAKLEDSAVYLCASSSRLAGNTIYFGEGSWLTVV.

V gene TRBV6-5 combines with J gene TRBJ2-7; D may be TRBD2 (6 bases). This CDR3 region has 12 residues. In germline, CDR1 is MNHEY, CDR2 SVGAGI. V shed 6 bases and J shed 6 bases, with 12 bases lying between them. The CDR3 DNA follows: TGTGCCAGCAGCCCAGCCGGGGGCGAGCAGTACTTC. Protein: CASSPAGGEQYF.

V gene TRBV6-1 combines with J gene TRBJ1-4; perhaps TRBD1 as D (5 bases). The CDR3 consists of 20 residues. V lost 3 bases, J lost 5 bases, and 28 bases lay in between. Germline CDR1 is MNHNS and CDR2 is SASEGT. The CDR3 nucleotides read TGTGCCAGCAGTGAGCGCAGGGTGGCAGGTGGTGTGGGGGGGAATGAAAAACTGTTTTTT. Amino acid sequence: CASSERRVAGGVGGNEKLFF.

This chain joins TRBV27 and TRBJ1-1; the match to TRBD1 covers 7 bases. In germline, CDR1 is MNHEY, CDR2 SMNVEV (reference sequence). With 5 bases clipped from V and 7 bases from J, the junction kept 13 bases outside the gene matches. This CDR3 region has 15 residues. This CDR3 is CASSIPGQRPSEAFF. In nucleotides, the CDR3 is TGTGCCAGCAGTATACCGGGACAGCGCCCTAGTGAAGCTTTCTTT.

V usage is TRBV25-1 and J usage is TRBJ1-6; TRBD1 is a possible D gene (5 bases). Germline CDR1 and CDR2: MGHDK and SYGVNS. The CDR3 has 14 residues. V was pared by 4 bases and J by 4 bases, with 8 bases between. Here the CDR3 DNA reads TGTGCCAGCAGTGCCGGGGGGTATAATTCACCCCTCCACTTT. This encodes CASSAGGYNSPLHF.

This rearrangement joins TRBV6-5 to TRBJ2-7; D call uncertain. Trimming took 2 bases from V and 2 from J, leaving 13 bases between them. CDR3 size: 15 residues. The V gene's germline CDR1 is MNHEY and CDR2 SVGAGI. The CDR3, as DNA: TGTGCCAGCAGTTACCGGTACAGCCAAGCCTACGAGCAGTACTTC. This sequence encodes CASSYRYSQAYEQYF.

Notes on this clone: A much larger clone lies a single base off, so this may be a read error. V and J are TRBV3-1 (or the pseudogene TRBV3-2) and TRBJ1-1, with 7 bases fitting TRBD1. Germline CDR1 is LGHDT and CDR2 is YNNKEL (reference sequence). The CDR3 is 14 residues long. V gave up 4 bases and J gave up 1 base; unmatched junction bases: 3. Written as DNA, the CDR3 is TGTGCCAGCAGCCCCCGGGACAGGAACACTGAAGCTTTCTTT. This encodes CASSPRDRNTEAFF.

This rearrangement joins TRBV9 to TRBJ2-7, with TRBD1 matching 9 bases. The ends lost 3 bases at V and 3 bases at J; junction bases unmatched: 4. CDR1 and CDR2 from the germline V gene are SGDLS and YYNGEE. The CDR3 length is 14 residues. The CDR3 nucleotides are TGTGCCAGCAGCGATACGGGACAGGGCTACGAGCAGTACTTC. Translating it yields CASSDTGQGYEQYF.

For the CDR3, the DNA is TGTGCCTGGAGTACTAGGAGGACTAGCGGCCTTAGGGAGCAGTTCTTC. Its translation: CAWSTRRTSGLREQFF. This chain joins TRBV30 and TRBJ2-1; 10 bases line up with TRBD2. The CDR3 totals 16 residues. Germline-derived CDR1 and CDR2 are GTSNPN and SVGIG (reference sequence). V trimming: 2 bases; J trimming: 10 bases; junction bases outside the gene matches: 14.

The chain combines TRBV2 with TRBJ1-1; D is perhaps TRBD1 (5 bases). Trimming pared 8 bases from V and 0 bases from J, leaving 10 bases between. There are 13 residues in the CDR3. Germline V CDR1 and CDR2: SNHLY, FYNNEI. CDR3 loop: CASRQGLNTEAFF. The CDR3, as DNA: TGTGCCAGCCGGCAGGGCCTGAACACTGAAGCTTTCTTT.

The gene calls are TRBV6-5 and TRBJ2-3, with D maybe TRBD2 (5 bases). V was trimmed by 6 bases and J by 5 bases, leaving 18 bases between them. Looked up from germline, CDR1 is MNHEY and CDR2 is SVGAGI. The length of the CDR3 is 15 residues. Here the CDR3 reads CASSLLGSLEDTQYF. CDR3 nucleotide sequence: TGTGCCAGCAGCCTCCTGGGGAGTTTGGAAGATACGCAGTATTTT.

This clone was detected only once. The rearrangement links TRBV10-3 to TRBJ1-1; TRBD1 might be the D (5 bases). V was cut by 10 bases and J by 7 bases, with 13 bases left in between. Germline V gene data show CDR1 as ENHRY and CDR2 as SYGVKD. The CDR3 is 11 residues long. The CDR3 spells CATLKRGEAFF. In nucleotides, the CDR3 is TGTGCCACTCTGAAAAGGGGTGAAGCTTTCTTT.